The present T cell receptor beta chain was sequenced within a study of CD8 T cells in ankylosing spondylitis. TCRdb re-derived calls from the 5' RACE reads in MiXCR, one entry per CDR3 protein. The table records roughly 48,000 distinct CDR3 sequences, roughly 7.3% of them present only once. The CDR3 runs 12 residues. The V and J ends lost 3 bases and 9 bases respectively, with 9 bases between them. CDR1 and CDR2 from the germline V gene are MDHEN and SYDVKM. At least ten counts were recorded for this clonotype. Its antigen is unidentified. Study outcomes and limitations: Disease-linked clones reportedly concentrated significantly in matched ankylosing spondylitis synovial fluid.

The source is a female donor with ankylosing spondylitis or in good health (not recorded which). Sequencing used blood, either unsorted or a sorted T cell fraction (not recorded which). The rearrangement joins TRBV28 to TRBJ1-5, with D perhaps matching TRBD1 (6 bases). The CDR3 DNA reads TGTGCCAGCAGTTTGGCAGGGGTGCCCCAGCATTTT. Translated: CASSLAGVPQHF.